The entry below gives a single T cell receptor beta chain sequence along with its context. In its sample, this clonotype was seen a few times. Its antigen is still unknown. The sample holds no much larger clone one base away, and base qualities are not on file. The CDR3 contains 13 residues, cysteine and phenylalanine counted. The retained sequence is limited to the CDR3, 39 bases, with the frame set at the first base. The junction carries 12 bases between V and J, which are trimmed by 6 bases and 0 bases respectively. The germline V gene specifies SQVTM as CDR1 and ANQGSEA as CDR2. This entry is derived from a study of regulatory T cells in long-lasting Graves disease (dated by TCRdb to 2020 to 2023). Background for the entire study: To count as having persistent Graves' disease, a patient had to have received antithyroid drug treatment for over 5 years with TSH receptor autoantibodies remaining persistently positive. A total of some 35 samples underwent TCR sequencing: about 13 from persistent and roughly 20 from newly diagnosed Graves' disease patients. The study was conducted in China and was registered as a clinical trial. Persistent Graves' disease patients in the clinical cohort had taken antithyroid drugs for roughly 10 years on average. Patients with persistent Graves' disease were compared with patients with newly diagnosed Graves' disease using TCR sequencing and RNA sequencing of peripheral blood.

General conclusions and limits of the study: Sequencing and analysis were restricted to the TCR beta chain. Compared with newly diagnosed patients, persistent Graves' disease patients had lower TCR Shannon entropy and fewer highly expanded clones, which suggests clonal expansion. More public clonotypes were shared among persistent patients (over 2,500) than among newly diagnosed patients (over 900). The small sample size was acknowledged by the authors as a limitation that may reduce accuracy. Because the primary lesion, thyroid tissue, could not be accessed, the study looked at peripheral blood alone. Preferential use of TRBV28, TRBJ1-2 and TRBJ2-5 was observed in persistent disease, whereas TRBV20-1 and TRBJ2-1 were favored in newly diagnosed disease.

Library method: multiplex PCR. Sequenced using an Illumina HiSeq 4000. TCR beta libraries were built with iRepertoire HTBI primers and Arm-PCR amplification of CDR3 regions. Before sequencing, the PCR products underwent gel purification. The published analysis was carried out like this. A total of 62 TRBV and some 15 TRBJ segments were identified across samples and were used for gene usage analysis of CDR3 amino acid clonotypes. COPE and FqMerger were used to merge the filtered high-quality paired reads into contigs. BLAST was used to align contigs to IMGT TRBV, TRBD and TRBJ reference genes, and CDR3 was defined according to IMGT. Highly expanded clones were defined as clonotypes with a frequency above 0.1%. Shannon entropy served as the measure of repertoire diversity, while the Gini coefficient captured V-J evenness. A clonotype found in more than one individual was treated as public. Using fastp trimming at Q25 and MiXCR clonotype assembly, TCRdb reanalyzed the public sequencing data and kept in-frame beta chains. Under each unique CDR3 protein, matching rows form one entry showing the most common genes and DNA. What appears here as the V and J calls and clone size reflects TCRdb's work, not the paper's. Here the sample has around 510,000 distinct CDR3 sequences; around 21% occur a single time. The top ten hold about 7.8% of the sample.

Taken with the paper, the label for time point translates to: persistent/refractory GD, antithyroid drugs over 5 years with positive TRAb. RNA was extracted from PBMCs in TRIzol for both TCR sequencing and RNA sequencing. The diagnosis of Graves' disease followed American Thyroid Association guidelines. Recruitment of patients was carried out at an endocrinology department in Xi'an, China. Each patient gave approximately 10 milliliters of peripheral blood, collected in an EDTA anticoagulant tube. PBMCs were isolated by Ficoll Paque Plus density gradient separation without further T cell sorting. An Agilent 2100 Bioanalyzer and agarose gel were used to check RNA quality, while a NanoDrop 2000 measured RNA concentration.

The sample was peripheral blood mononuclear cells (PBMCs), taken when the disease was refractory, from a patient treated with antithyroid drugs. This sequence uses TRBV29-1 and TRBJ2-7; the D segment could be TRBD2, given 6 matching bases. This TCR was recovered from a female donor with Graves disease. Read as DNA, the sequence is TGCAGCGTAATAGCGGCGAGCTCCTACGAGCAGTACTTC. Its protein reads: CSVIAASSYEQYF.